Each of the 32 T cell receptor beta chains below was sequenced from the same sample in a study of OX40 agonist ivuxolimab in advanced cancers. Only in-frame clones appear in the TCRdb table, and some are missing; sequencing was by immunoSEQ multiplex PCR. The profile covers approximately 44,000 clones, with 86% appearing a single time and more than 10% taken by the ten largest. Sequenced material: CD4+ or CD8+ T cells sorted from blood, taken in a trial of the OX40 agonist ivuxolimab. These TCRs come from an adult with an advanced solid tumor such as melanoma, head and neck, liver or kidney cancer.

This clone was seen once. This chain joins TRBV6-5 and TRBJ2-7; the D is unclear. V lost 5 bases and J lost 1, with 15 bases in between. The CDR3 has 15 residues. CDR1 is MNHEY and CDR2 is SVGAGI in the germline V gene. The chain's CDR3 is CASSVVLHISYEQYF. The CDR3 DNA is TGTGCCAGCAGTGTTGTGCTACACATTTCCTACGAGCAGTACTTC.

The chain employs TRBV19 and TRBJ1-5; TRBD1 matches 7 bases. From germline, CDR1 is LNHDA and CDR2 SQIVND (reference sequence). This CDR3 contains 14 residues. The trim removed 5 bases at V and 2 bases at J, leaving 3 bases unmatched. As DNA, the CDR3 is TGTGCCAGTAGTGCCGGGACAGGCAATCAGCCCCAGCATTTT. This codes for CASSAGTGNQPQHF. Looking up the rest from reference TRBV19 and TRBJ1-5 gives the full variable domain: DGGITQSPKYLFRKEGQNVTLSCEQNLNHDAMYWYRQDPGQGLRLIYYSQIVNDFQKGDIAEGYSVSREKKESFPLTVTSAQKNPTAFYLCASSAGTGNQPQHFGDGTRLSIL.

V is TRBV29-1 and J is TRBJ1-2, with D possibly TRBD1 on 5 matching bases. V was pared by 1 base and J by 2 bases, with 8 bases between. The CDR3 runs to 13 residues. Germline V gene sequence: CDR1 SQVTM, CDR2 ANQGSEA. CDR3 in amino acids: CSVEGGDNYGYTF. For the CDR3, the DNA is TGCAGCGTTGAAGGGGGGGACAACTATGGCTACACCTTC.

The chain is built from TRBV4-3 and TRBJ1-2; the D gene is possibly TRBD1 (6 bases). This CDR3 is built from 14 residues. The V end lost 1 base, the J end lost 5 bases, and 11 bases lay between the germline ends. In germline, CDR1 is LGHNA, CDR2 YSLEER. The CDR3 nucleotides read TGCGCCAGCAGCCAAGGTCAGGGGATATATGGCTACACCTTC. Protein: CASSQGQGIYGYTF.

This chain uses TRBV18 with TRBJ1-4; D may be TRBD1 (5 bases). In germline, CDR1 is KGHSH, CDR2 LQKENI. The ends were cut back, 6 bases at V and 3 bases at J, with 17 bases in the middle. The CDR3 is made up of 16 amino acids. The CDR3 spells CASSDGDDGANEKLFF. The CDR3 region has the DNA TGTGCCAGCTCCGACGGGGACGACGGGGCTAATGAAAAACTGTTTTTT.

The chain couples TRBV19 to TRBJ1-6; maybe TRBD1 (5 bases). This CDR3 is built from 17 residues. The ends were cut back, 2 bases at V and 0 bases at J, with 11 bases in the middle. Germline values: CDR1 LNHDA, CDR2 SQIVND (reference sequence). Here the CDR3 DNA reads TGTGCCAGTAGTATAAGGTCGGGGGACTCCTATAATTCACCCCTCCACTTT. Translating it yields CASSIRSGDSYNSPLHF.

The CDR3 DNA is TGTGCCAGCAGCTTAACAACTGGACTGAACACAGATACGCAGTATTTT. Protein sequence: CASSLTTGLNTDTQYF. The V gene is TRBV11-2, the J gene TRBJ2-3; tentative D call: TRBD2 (5 bases). The V end was cut by 2 bases, the J end by 2 bases, with 14 bases between. The CDR3 extends over 16 amino acids. The V gene's germline CDR1 is SGHAT and CDR2 FQNNGV.

V is TRBV7-9 and J is TRBJ1-5; the match to TRBD1 covers 8 bases. This CDR3 is built from 14 residues. Trimming took 9 bases from V and 2 from J; bases not matched to a gene: 6. Germline values: CDR1 SEHNR, CDR2 FQNEAQ (reference sequence). CDR3 sequence reads: CASQGAEGNQPQHF. DNA for the CDR3: TGTGCCAGTCAGGGGGCGGAGGGCAATCAGCCCCAGCATTTT.

The chain recombines TRBV7-2 with TRBJ1-5; D is undetermined. Germline values: CDR1 SGHTA, CDR2 FQGNSA. With 6 bases removed from V and 0 bases from J, the gap between germline ends came to 12 bases. This CDR3 comprises 15 residues. The CDR3 bases are TGTGCCAGCAGACCCGGACGTTATAGCAATCAGCCCCAGCATTTT. Its protein product is CASRPGRYSNQPQHF.

V usage is TRBV11-2 and J usage is TRBJ1-1; D is unclear. Germline CDR1 SGHAT, CDR2 FQNNGV. The length of the CDR3 is 12 residues. V lost 5 bases and J 8 bases, leaving 12 bases between the germline ends. CDR3 DNA sequence: TGTGCCAGCAGCCCTTCCTACTGGGAAGCTTTCTTT. Translated, it gives CASSPSYWEAFF.

This clone has only one observation. The rearrangement joins TRBV7-6 to TRBJ2-7, with 8 bases that match TRBD1. The CDR3 consists of 14 residues. Germline values: CDR1 SGHVS, CDR2 FNYEAQ. The V segment lost 1 base and the J segment 7 bases; nucleotides outside the gene matches: 6. This CDR3 reads CASSLGSTGEEQYF. CDR3 nucleotides: TGTGCCAGCAGCTTAGGATCGACAGGGGAAGAGCAGTACTTC.

The chain links TRBV7-8 to TRBJ2-3, with a weak D call TRBD1 (7 bases). V lost 1 base and J lost 1, with 12 bases in between. This CDR3 is built from 16 residues. CDR1 is SGHVS and CDR2 is FQNEAQ in the germline V gene. The CDR3 sequence: CASSLGAGTGTDTQYF. CDR3 nucleotides: TGTGCCAGCAGCTTAGGCGCGGGGACAGGCACAGATACGCAGTATTTT.

This chain uses TRBV11-2 with TRBJ2-3; 11 positions agree with TRBD2. Germline V lookup: CDR1 SGHAT, CDR2 FQNNGV. The CDR3 is made up of 15 amino acids. The V gene end was trimmed by 3 bases and the J gene end by 3 bases; junction bases not matched to a gene: 2. The CDR3 here is CASSFSGGGTDTQYF. CDR3 nucleotide sequence: TGTGCCAGCAGCTTTAGCGGGGGGGGTACAGATACGCAGTATTTT.

The V call is TRBV4-1, the J call TRBJ2-2, with D perhaps given as TRBD1 or TRBD2 (6 bases each). Germline V gene lookup returns CDR1 MGHRA and CDR2 YSYEKL. CDR3 size: 17 residues. Trimming removed 4 bases from V and 6 bases from J, with 21 bases in between. This CDR3 reads CASSLVKGGWGSGELFF. Written as DNA, the CDR3 is TGCGCCAGCAGCCTCGTTAAGGGGGGCTGGGGGTCCGGGGAGCTGTTTTTT.

The CDR3 coding sequence is TGTGCCAGCACAAATCAAGGGGACAGGAGCTACGAGCAGTACTTC. Protein sequence: CASTNQGDRSYEQYF. This rearrangement joins TRBV27 to TRBJ2-7; TRBD1 matches at 8 bases. There are 15 residues in the CDR3. Germline lookup yields CDR1 MNHEY and CDR2 SMNVEV (reference sequence). After removal of 7 bases from V and 3 bases from J, the junction contained 11 bases not matched to a gene.

This rearrangement joins TRBV11-2 to TRBJ2-7; D is unclear. Germline CDR1 SGHAT, CDR2 FQNNGV. Between the trimmed V and J ends, which lost 1 base and 6 bases, there was a span of 13 bases. The CDR3 contains 14 residues. The CDR3 reads CASSLVIPTGEQYF. As DNA, the CDR3 is TGTGCCAGCAGCTTAGTGATCCCCACCGGCGAGCAGTACTTC. The full variable domain, with the rest looked up from reference TRBV11-2 and TRBJ2-7, is EAGVAQSPRYKIIEKRQSVAFWCNPISGHATLYWYQQILGQGPKLLIQFQNNGVVDDSQLPKDRFSAERLKGVDSTLKIQPAKLEDSAVYLCASSLVIPTGEQYFGPGTRLTVT.

The chain combines TRBV29-1 with TRBJ2-1; D not resolved. The CDR3 covers 11 residues. V shed 4 bases and J shed 5 bases, with 6 bases lying between them. Germline V gene lookup returns CDR1 SQVTM and CDR2 ANQGSEA. CDR3 coding DNA: TGCAGCGTTGGCCGGGACAATGAGCAGTTCTTC. As protein: CSVGRDNEQFF.

This chain connects TRBV9 to TRBJ2-3; D uncertain. Germline CDR1 SGDLS, CDR2 YYNGEE. The CDR3 spans 15 residues. V was cut by 1 base and J by 4 bases, with 13 bases left in between. The CDR3 here is CASSVYFFQADTQYF. CDR3 sequence (DNA): TGTGCCAGCAGCGTATATTTCTTTCAGGCAGATACGCAGTATTTT.

The rearrangement joins TRBV5-6 to TRBJ2-2, with D uncertain. The CDR3 contains 14 residues. CDR1 SGHDT and CDR2 YYEEEE come from the germline V gene. V was trimmed by 0 bases and J by 7 bases, leaving 10 bases between them. The CDR3 DNA is TGTGCCAGCAGCTTGGGTTCCGGTTACGGGGAGCTGTTTTTT. This encodes CASSLGSGYGELFF. The whole variable domain, remainder taken from reference TRBV5-6 and TRBJ2-2, is DAGVTQSPTHLIKTRGQQVTLRCSPKSGHDTVSWYQQALGQGPQFIFQYYEEEERQRGNFPDRFSGHQFPNYSSELNVNALLLGDSALYLCASSLGSGYGELFFGEGSRLTVL.

The chain combines TRBV7-9 with TRBJ2-3; 10 bases fit TRBD1. With 4 bases clipped from V and 0 bases from J, the junction kept 10 bases outside the gene matches. This CDR3 comprises 18 residues. Germline lookup yields CDR1 SEHNR and CDR2 FQNEAQ (reference sequence). The CDR3 here is CASSSQDGQGESTDTQYF. DNA of the CDR3: TGTGCCAGCAGCTCCCAGGACGGACAGGGGGAGAGCACAGATACGCAGTATTTT.

This clone was counted once. V usage is TRBV29-1 and J usage is TRBJ1-1, with 7 bases aligning to TRBD1. Germline V lookup: CDR1 SQVTM, CDR2 ANQGSEA. V was pared by 1 base and J by 4 bases, with 9 bases of the junction left unmatched. The CDR3 is 15 residues long. As DNA, the CDR3 is TGCAGCGTTGAAGCGGTCAGGGGGGGACCCACTGAAGCTTTCTTT. Translating it yields CSVEAVRGGPTEAFF.

The V and J genes are TRBV19 and TRBJ2-7; D is tentatively TRBD1 or TRBD2 (6 bases each). Looked up from germline, CDR1 is LNHDA and CDR2 is SQIVND (reference sequence). V lost 1 base and J 5 bases, leaving 15 bases between the germline ends. The CDR3 runs to 15 residues. CDR3 DNA: TGTGCCAGTAGTATAGGGCTGGGGGGCGGCAACGAGCAGTACTTC. Protein product: CASSIGLGGGNEQYF.

V gene TRBV5-6 combines with J gene TRBJ2-7; 8 positions agree with TRBD2. The ends lost 4 bases at V and 2 bases at J; junction bases unmatched: 11. The CDR3 consists of 16 residues. Germline CDR1 is SGHDT and CDR2 is YYEEEE. The chain's CDR3 is CASSPGLVGGTYEQYF. In DNA form, the CDR3 reads TGTGCCAGCAGCCCGGGACTAGTGGGGGGAACCTACGAGCAGTACTTC.

The genes are TRBV10-3 and TRBJ1-1; D ambiguous. Looked up from germline, CDR1 is ENHRY and CDR2 is SYGVKD. The CDR3 sequence is 13 residues long. The V end was cut by 0 bases, the J end by 2 bases, with 4 bases between. CDR3 in DNA: TGTGCCATCAGTGAGTCGGGTAACACTGAAGCTTTCTTT. Translation: CAISESGNTEAFF.

The V and J genes are TRBV9 and TRBJ2-2; D is ambiguous. This CDR3 has 12 amino acids. V was shortened by 0 bases and J by 5 bases, with 2 bases between the two germline ends. Germline V gives CDR1 SGDLS, CDR2 YYNGEE. The CDR3 sequence: CASSVGTGELFF. The CDR3 region has the DNA TGTGCCAGCAGCGTAGGTACCGGGGAGCTGTTTTTT.

The chain joins TRBV7-9 to TRBJ2-3; 8 bases are shared with TRBD1. Trimming at V came to 5 bases and at J to 4 bases, leaving 8 bases not matched to a gene. This CDR3 region has 15 residues. Looked up from germline, CDR1 is SEHNR and CDR2 is FQNEAQ (reference sequence). The DNA of the CDR3 is TGTGCCAGCAGCCCCAGCAGGGGGCATCCAGATACGCAGTATTTT. The encoded protein is CASSPSRGHPDTQYF.

Written as DNA, the CDR3 is TGTGCCAGCAGCTTATCGGGAAACACCATATATTTT. Translated: CASSLSGNTIYF. The chain employs TRBV5-4 and TRBJ1-3; D not certain. V lost 2 bases and J 4 bases, leaving 4 bases between the germline ends. Germline V gene lookup returns CDR1 SGHNT and CDR2 YYREEE (reference sequence). CDR3 length: 12 residues.

The rearrangement uses TRBV2 and TRBJ2-7; weak D call: TRBD1 (5 bases). V lost 8 bases, J lost 3 bases, and 11 bases lay in between. In germline, CDR1 is SNHLY, CDR2 FYNNEI. CDR3 length equals 12 residues. The CDR3 region is CASGVGDYEQYF. CDR3 nucleotides: TGTGCCAGCGGGGTAGGGGACTACGAGCAGTACTTC. Full variable domain (rest looked up from reference TRBV2 and TRBJ2-7): EPEVTQTPSHQVTQMGQEVILRCVPISNHLYFYWYRQILGQKVEFLVSFYNNEISEKSEIFDDQFSVERPDGSNFTLKIRSTKLEDSAMYFCASGVGDYEQYFGPGTRLTVT.

The chain recombines TRBV27 with TRBJ1-4; a possible D gene is TRBD1 (5 bases). The germline CDR1 and CDR2 sequences are MNHEY and SMNVEV (reference sequence). The CDR3 is made up of 14 amino acids. V lost 6 bases to trimming and J lost 5 bases, with 13 bases between them. The CDR3 region is CASRRTGTNEKLFF. The CDR3 DNA follows: TGTGCCAGCAGGCGCACAGGAACGAATGAAAAACTGTTTTTT.

The V call is TRBV6-1, the J call TRBJ2-7; no clear D gene. V lost 0 bases and J 0 bases, leaving 6 bases between the germline ends. The CDR3 totals 14 residues. The germline V gene encodes CDR1 MNHNS and CDR2 SASEGT. Written as DNA, the CDR3 is TGTGCCAGCAGTGAAGCGGGCGGCTCCTACGAGCAGTACTTC. Its translation: CASSEAGGSYEQYF.

The chain is built from TRBV7-3 and TRBJ1-6; 7 nucleotides align to TRBD1. The ends lost 5 bases at V and 9 bases at J; junction bases unmatched: 10. This CDR3 is built from 15 residues. The germline V gene has CDR1 SGHTA and CDR2 FQGTGA. DNA for the CDR3: TGTGCCAGCAGCCCCTCCACAGGGGTGGGTTCACCCCTCCACTTT. Translated: CASSPSTGVGSPLHF.

The rearrangement uses TRBV6-5 and TRBJ2-7, with a weak D call TRBD1 (6 bases). Germline V gives CDR1 MNHEY, CDR2 SVGAGI. The V end lost 5 bases, the J end lost 5 bases, and 13 bases lay between the germline ends. The CDR3 runs 13 residues. This CDR3 reads CASSTTGFHEQYF. Written as DNA, the CDR3 is TGTGCCAGCAGTACCACAGGGTTTCACGAGCAGTACTTC.